Presented here are 32 T cell receptor beta chains from one specimen sequenced in a study of blood T cell repertoires in COVID-19 (dated by TCRdb to the early 2020s). Library method: the immunoSEQ multiplex PCR assay. Sourced from immuneACCESS, this table was stored by TCRdb with only in-frame sequences that have V and J called. A share of the clones is absent; for the studies checked, an unresolved V gene accounts for under half, and the remainder has no known explanation. The sample table records about 52,000 clones; roughly 90% of these occur just once. Together, the top ten hold approximately 10% of the sample. The material sequenced was peripheral blood. These receptors all stem from a man older than 75 with active or convalescent COVID-19.

This chain links TRBV7-3 with TRBJ2-2; no definite D call. V gave up 2 bases and J gave up 1 base, with 8 bases separating them. The CDR3 is made up of 15 amino acids. From germline, CDR1 is SGHTA and CDR2 FQGTGA. CDR3 in amino acids: CASSLWAGNTGELFF. CDR3 DNA sequence: TGTGCCAGCAGCTTATGGGCAGGGAACACCGGGGAGCTGTTTTTT.

Only one count was recorded for this clone. The V gene is TRBV4-3, the J gene TRBJ1-1, with 8 bases aligning to TRBD1. The V segment lost 1 base and the J segment 1 base; nucleotides outside the gene matches: 2. Germline CDR1 LGHNA, CDR2 YSLEER. The CDR3 consists of 15 residues. CDR3 region: CASSQVTGGNTEAFF. CDR3 nucleotide sequence: TGCGCCAGCAGCCAAGTAACAGGGGGGAACACTGAAGCTTTCTTT.

The chain employs TRBV30 and TRBJ1-2, with TRBD1 matching over 10 bases. Looked up from germline, CDR1 is GTSNPN and CDR2 is SVGIG (reference sequence). The V gene end was trimmed by 2 bases and the J gene end by 4 bases; junction bases not matched to a gene: 10. This CDR3 comprises 16 residues. CDR3 DNA sequence: TGTGCCTGGAGTTCCTCCGACAGGGGGCGCGTCTATGGCTACACCTTC. This gives the protein CAWSSSDRGRVYGYTF.

The V and J genes are TRBV2 and TRBJ2-1, with D maybe TRBD2 (6 bases). There are 15 residues in the CDR3. V was shortened by 5 bases and J by 0 bases, with 11 bases between the two germline ends. The germline V gene has CDR1 SNHLY and CDR2 FYNNEI. CDR3 amino acids: CASSLSGNSYNEQFF. The CDR3 region has the DNA TGTGCCAGCAGTCTTAGCGGCAACTCCTACAATGAGCAGTTCTTC.

This sequence joins TRBV7-9 and TRBJ1-3; TRBD1 aligns across 7 bases. V was clipped by 5 bases and J by 8 bases; unmatched bases: 9. This CDR3 is 14 amino acids long. Germline V gene lookup returns CDR1 SEHNR and CDR2 FQNEAQ (reference sequence). CDR3 DNA: TGTGCCAGCAGCCGTGACAGGGTCGCGGACACCATATATTTT. Protein product: CASSRDRVADTIYF.

The chain couples TRBV7-9 to TRBJ1-5; D may be TRBD1 (6 bases). V was pared by 1 base and J by 2 bases, with 12 bases between. The CDR3 is 16 residues long. Looked up from germline, CDR1 is SEHNR and CDR2 is FQNEAQ (reference sequence). CDR3 nucleotide sequence: TGTGCCAGCAGCTTAGACCCATACAGGGGCAATCAGCCCCAGCATTTT. Amino acid sequence: CASSLDPYRGNQPQHF.

V is TRBV27 and J is TRBJ2-3; 10 bases match TRBD2. Germline V gene sequence: CDR1 MNHEY, CDR2 SMNVEV (reference sequence). The CDR3 sequence is 16 residues long. Losses at the gene ends were 4 bases for V and 1 base for J; bases not matched to a gene: 5. The CDR3 DNA reads TGTGCCAGCAGTTCCCCGACTAGCGGGCGCACAGATACGCAGTATTTT. Translation gives CASSSPTSGRTDTQYF.

The J gene is TRBJ1-6, the V gene TRBV28; tentatively, D is TRBD1 (5 bases). Trimming cost V 2 bases and J 8 bases, with 19 bases left between them. The CDR3 is made up of 17 amino acids. The germline V gene has CDR1 MDHEN and CDR2 SYDVKM. The CDR3 reads CASSLTLQGPQDSPLHF. DNA of the CDR3: TGTGCCAGCAGTTTAACCCTACAAGGTCCACAGGATTCACCCCTCCACTTT.

The rearrangement links TRBV11-2 to TRBJ2-1, with a weak D call TRBD2 (6 bases). The CDR3 consists of 14 residues. Deletions cut 6 bases from V and 6 bases from J, with 15 bases between. Germline assignment: CDR1 SGHAT and CDR2 FQNNGV. The CDR3 protein is CASSERVSFNEQFF. In DNA form, the CDR3 reads TGTGCCAGCAGTGAGCGGGTGTCTTTCAATGAGCAGTTCTTC.

The CDR3 region has the DNA TGTGCCAGCAGCTTAGGGCACCGGGACAGTGGGTACACCTTC. It specifies CASSLGHRDSGYTF. V is TRBV7-2 and J is TRBJ1-2; the match to TRBD1 covers 7 bases. This CDR3 contains 14 residues. The germline CDR1 and CDR2 sequences are SGHTA and FQGNSA. With V trimmed by 1 base and J by 11 bases, 10 bases remained unmatched. The full variable domain, completed using reference TRBV7-2 and TRBJ1-2, is GAGVSQSPSNKVTEKGKDVELRCDPISGHTALYWYRQSLGQGLEFLIYFQGNSAPDKSGLPSDRFSAERTGGSVSTLTIQRTQQEDSAVYLCASSLGHRDSGYTFGSGTRLTVV.

The chain is built from TRBV23-1 and TRBJ1-5, with a possible D match to TRBD1 (5 bases). TRBV23-1 is designated an ORF whose function remains uncertain. CDR3 length equals 17 residues. V lost 0 bases and J lost 3, with 15 bases in between. CDR3 coding DNA: TGCGCCAGCAGTCAATCCCCGGGGGGTCGGGACAATCAGCCCCAGCATTTT. Encoded protein: CASSQSPGGRDNQPQHF.

This clone was seen a single time. This chain connects TRBV4-2 to TRBJ1-1; D remains unclear. V was shortened by 1 base and J by 4 bases, with 13 bases between the two germline ends. Germline-derived CDR1 and CDR2 are LGHNA and YNFKEQ. The CDR3 is 15 residues long. CDR3 in amino acids: CASSQVWRTGTEAFF. CDR3 DNA: TGTGCCAGCAGCCAAGTTTGGAGGACGGGCACTGAAGCTTTCTTT.

The chain joins TRBV7-3 to TRBJ2-5; D may be TRBD2 (6 bases). V dropped 1 base and J dropped 3 bases, with 15 bases sitting between them. The CDR3 totals 16 residues. Germline V lookup: CDR1 SGHTA, CDR2 FQGTGA. CDR3 in DNA: TGTGCCAGCAGCTTAAGGGCGGGGCTCGCCAAAGAGACCCAGTACTTC. Protein sequence: CASSLRAGLAKETQYF.

Only a few counts were recorded for this clone. The chain has TRBV4-3 and TRBJ2-1; 8 bases agree with TRBD1. V lost 3 bases and J lost 3; bases outside the gene matches: 7. CDR3 length: 16 residues. Germline V gene lookup returns CDR1 LGHNA and CDR2 YSLEER. The CDR3 reads CASSQVRGRYYNEQFF. Written as DNA, the CDR3 is TGCGCCAGCAGCCAGGTCAGGGGGCGATACTACAATGAGCAGTTCTTC.

The chain uses TRBV27 and TRBJ2-5; the match to TRBD1 covers 8 bases. The CDR3 is 17 amino acids. With V trimmed by 3 bases and J by 3 bases, 12 bases remained unmatched. Germline loops: CDR1 MNHEY, CDR2 SMNVEV (reference sequence). The CDR3 region has the DNA TGTGCCAGCAGTTTGGGATCAGGGACAGGCGTAAAAGAGACCCAGTACTTC. Translation: CASSLGSGTGVKETQYF.

For the CDR3, the DNA is TGTGCCAGCAGGAGGATAACGACTGGAAATGAGCAGTTCTTC. It encodes CASRRITTGNEQFF. The V gene is TRBV2, the J gene TRBJ2-1; D gene ambiguous. Germline assignment: CDR1 SNHLY and CDR2 FYNNEI. V was cut by 6 bases and J by 7 bases, with 16 bases left in between. CDR3 length equals 14 residues.

The rearrangement joins TRBV18 to TRBJ1-5, with D hard to call. This CDR3 has 14 residues. Trimming left V 3 bases short and J 0 bases short, with 6 bases between. The germline gives CDR1 KGHSH, CDR2 LQKENI. This chain's CDR3 is CASSPQDSNQPQHF. The CDR3 region has the DNA TGTGCCAGCTCACCCCAGGATAGCAATCAGCCCCAGCATTTT.

In this sample, this clone turned up a few times. The rearrangement joins TRBV5-1 to TRBJ2-3, with D possibly being TRBD2 (5 bases). Germline V CDR1 and CDR2: SGHRS, YFSETQ. This CDR3 is 14 amino acids long. The germline V and J ends were trimmed by 2 bases and 3 bases, with 10 bases remaining between them. The CDR3 region has the DNA TGCGCCAGCAGCTTCGGAGGCGATACAGATACGCAGTATTTT. Amino acid sequence: CASSFGGDTDTQYF.

The chain employs TRBV5-1 and TRBJ2-1, with D perhaps matching TRBD1 (5 bases). The germline CDR1 and CDR2 sequences are SGHRS and YFSETQ. V was pared by 7 bases and J by 5 bases, with 19 bases between. The CDR3 length is 15 residues. The DNA of the CDR3 is TGCGCCAGCGGATTACAGGTGAATTTTGACAATGAGCAGTTCTTC. Translation gives CASGLQVNFDNEQFF.

This chain connects TRBV5-8 to TRBJ1-4; 7 bases align to TRBD1. The CDR3 loop spans 15 amino acids. Losses at the gene ends were 0 bases for V and 4 bases for J; bases not matched to a gene: 3. CDR1 and CDR2 from the germline V gene are SGHTS and YDEGEE. The CDR3: CASSLGTGDNEKLFF. CDR3 nucleotides: TGTGCCAGCAGCTTGGGGACAGGCGATAATGAAAAACTGTTTTTT.

The V call is TRBV6-5, the J call TRBJ2-3; 7 bases fit TRBD1. The ends lost 7 bases at V and 0 bases at J; junction bases unmatched: 4. The CDR3 extends over 14 amino acids. In germline, CDR1 is MNHEY, CDR2 SVGAGI. DNA of the CDR3: TGTGCCAGCAAATCGACAGGGAGCACAGATACGCAGTATTTT. This gives the protein CASKSTGSTDTQYF.

The chain uses TRBV30 and TRBJ2-1, with 9 bases identical to TRBD2. Trimming cost V 3 bases and J 2 bases; bases outside gene matches: 5. The CDR3 runs 15 residues. From germline, CDR1 is GTSNPN and CDR2 SVGIG (reference sequence). CDR3 sequence: CAWSVERGAYNEQFF. DNA of the CDR3: TGTGCCTGGAGCGTCGAGCGGGGGGCCTACAATGAGCAGTTCTTC.

This clone has a single count. V gene TRBV5-1 combines with J gene TRBJ2-1, with D perhaps matching TRBD1 (5 bases). V dropped 2 bases and J dropped 3 bases, with 12 bases sitting between them. Germline V CDR1 and CDR2: SGHRS, YFSETQ. The CDR3 loop spans 15 amino acids. CDR3 bases: TGCGCCAGCAGCTTAAGTCAGACAGTCTACAATGAGCAGTTCTTC. Amino acids: CASSLSQTVYNEQFF.

The chain recombines TRBV28 with TRBJ2-5; D is undetermined. This CDR3 comprises 11 residues. Looked up from germline, CDR1 is MDHEN and CDR2 is SYDVKM. V dropped 4 bases and J dropped 5 bases, with 5 bases sitting between them. In DNA form, the CDR3 reads TGTGCCAGCAGTTCGGTGGAGACCCAGTACTTC. It specifies CASSSVETQYF.

The chain is built from TRBV6-5 and TRBJ1-6; D unresolved. V was shortened by 2 bases and J by 7 bases, with 9 bases between the two germline ends. Germline CDR1 MNHEY, CDR2 SVGAGI. The CDR3 runs to 14 residues. In DNA, the CDR3 is TGTGCCAGCAGTTACGCGGCAGTAAATTCACCCCTCCACTTT. Translating gives CASSYAAVNSPLHF.

CDR3 coding DNA: TGCGCCAGCAGCTTGGCTACCGGGTTGCAAGAGACCCAGTACTTC. Translating it yields CASSLATGLQETQYF. This rearrangement joins TRBV5-1 to TRBJ2-5, with D unresolved. Germline assignment: CDR1 SGHRS and CDR2 YFSETQ. CDR3 length: 15 residues. V was shortened by 0 bases and J by 2 bases, with 11 bases between the two germline ends.

The chain combines TRBV10-1 with TRBJ2-3, with D tentatively TRBD2 (5 bases). The CDR3 consists of 15 residues. The V end was cut by 3 bases, the J end by 2 bases, with 12 bases between. The germline V gene encodes CDR1 WNHNN and CDR2 SYGVQD (reference sequence). The CDR3 sequence is CASSDFPRATDTQYF. In DNA, the CDR3 is TGCGCCAGCAGTGATTTTCCGAGGGCCACAGATACGCAGTATTTT.

This clone appeared a single time. The J gene is TRBJ1-6, the V gene TRBV28, with D unclear. The CDR3 is 15 residues long. Germline assignment: CDR1 MDHEN and CDR2 SYDVKM. With 5 bases removed from V and 2 bases from J, the gap between germline ends came to 10 bases. The DNA of the CDR3 is TGTGCCAGCAGTCCCATCCAGACCTATAATTCACCCCTCCACTTT. Translating gives CASSPIQTYNSPLHF.

The rearrangement links TRBV7-2 to TRBJ1-1; the match to TRBD1 covers 7 bases. Trimming at V came to 5 bases and at J to 2 bases, leaving 14 bases not matched to a gene. Germline CDR1 SGHTA, CDR2 FQGNSA. This CDR3 is built from 17 residues. This CDR3 is CASSHQTGASVNTEAFF. The CDR3 region has the DNA TGTGCCAGCAGCCACCAAACAGGGGCATCTGTTAACACTGAAGCTTTCTTT.

The chain links TRBV13 to TRBJ1-2, with TRBD1 identical over 7 bases. The germline V gene has CDR1 PRHDT and CDR2 FYEKMQ (reference sequence). V shed 2 bases, J shed 1 base, and the junction held 7 bases outside the gene matches. The CDR3 length is 16 residues. CDR3 protein: CASSLRGGGGNYGYTF. The DNA of the CDR3 is TGTGCCAGCAGCTTAAGAGGAGGGGGCGGTAACTATGGCTACACCTTC.

V and J are TRBV11-1 and TRBJ1-3; D is perhaps TRBD1 (5 bases). This CDR3 has 14 residues. Germline lookup yields CDR1 SGHAT and CDR2 FQDESV (reference sequence). V was clipped by 4 bases and J by 8 bases, with 15 bases between them. This CDR3 is CASSSGLGGDTIYF. CDR3 nucleotides: TGTGCCAGCAGCTCTGGACTTGGAGGGGACACCATATATTTT.

V gene TRBV11-2 combines with J gene TRBJ1-3; no clear D gene. Germline assignment: CDR1 SGHAT and CDR2 FQNNGV. The CDR3 consists of 15 residues. Deletions cut 0 bases from V and 0 bases from J, with 6 bases between. The DNA for the CDR3 is TGTGCCAGCAGCTTAGACGGTTACTCTGGAAACACCATATATTTT. Translated, it gives CASSLDGYSGNTIYF.